This T cell receptor (beta chain) came from a study of blood T cell repertoires in COVID-19. About the research overall: COVID-19 samples from acute and convalescent phases originated in the United States, Italy and Spain.

Measured with immunoSEQ multiplex PCR; TCRdb has only the in-frame clones, and not every one. In the table there are around 120,000 clones, 78% of which are singletons. The ends were cut back, 2 bases at V and 5 bases at J, with 10 bases in the middle. The germline gives CDR1 SGHDT, CDR2 YYEEEE. This CDR3 contains 13 residues. Sequencing was performed on peripheral blood. The V and J genes are TRBV5-6 and TRBJ2-5, with D possibly matching TRBD1 (6 bases). The sequence came from a man between 65 and 85 years old with acute or convalescent COVID-19. The CDR3 reads CASSFVGAETQYF. The CDR3 coding sequence is TGTGCCAGCAGCTTCGTGGGGGCGGAGACCCAGTACTTC. The variable domain in full, completed from reference TRBV5-6 and TRBJ2-5, reads DAGVTQSPTHLIKTRGQQVTLRCSPKSGHDTVSWYQQALGQGPQFIFQYYEEEERQRGNFPDRFSGHQFPNYSSELNVNALLLGDSALYLCASSFVGAETQYFGPGTRLLVL.